Below are 26 T cell receptor beta chains sequenced from a single sample in a study (dated by TCRdb to the mid-2010s). Cells that were CD4+CD25+CD127-/low were the ones isolated as Tregs. To prepare the library, 5' RACE was applied. The listed sequencing device is Illumina MiSeq. The public sequencing data were trimmed at Q25 with fastp and processed into clonotypes with MiXCR by TCRdb, which kept only in-frame beta chains. Each entry merges the rows of one CDR3 protein and shows their most common DNA and genes. The sample table shows about 8,900 distinct CDR3 sequences, and 55% are seen once. The ten largest account for 5% to 7% of the sample. Sequencing was done on a sample of Tregs sorted from a lymph node. Receptors were obtained from a female donor with breast cancer.

The chain links TRBV12-3 or TRBV12-4 to TRBJ2-3; tentatively, D is TRBD2 (7 bases). Trimming left V 6 bases short and J 2 bases short, with 18 bases between. CDR3 length: 16 amino acids. In DNA form, the CDR3 reads TGTGCCAGCAGCCCCTGGGGGGGCAGATTCACAGATACGCAGTATTTT. Amino acids: CASSPWGGRFTDTQYF.

On this clonotype: Here the CDR3 omits its conserved ending phenylalanine or tryptophan, so a read error is the likely source. The DNA is omitted, as the CDR3 cannot be located on it reliably, and the CDR3 follows TCRdb's listing. V is TRBV29-1 and J is TRBJ2-1; the table's TRBD2 call for D was not verified on the DNA. CDR1 SQVTM and CDR2 ANQGSEA come from the germline V gene. The CDR3 spans 10 residues, counting both ends. The CDR3 region is CSVFGTSEFL.

J is TRBJ2-3 and V is TRBV7-9, with unresolved D. Trimming removed 5 bases at V and 1 base at J, with 7 bases between. The CDR3 runs to 13 residues. The germline V gene has CDR1 SEHNR and CDR2 FQNEAQ (reference sequence). CDR3 sequence (DNA): TGTGCCAGCAGCCCGGGTGGCACAGATACGCAGTATTTT. Translation gives CASSPGGTDTQYF. The full variable domain, completed using reference TRBV7-9 and TRBJ2-3, is DTGVSQNPRHKITKRGQNVTFRCDPISEHNRLYWYRQTLGQGPEFLTYFQNEAQLEKSRLLSDRFSAERPKGSFSTLEIQRTEQGDSAMYLCASSPGGTDTQYFGPGTRLTVL.

The table lists this clonotype with a few counts. The chain combines TRBV4-1 with TRBJ2-5, with 7 bases matching TRBD2. This CDR3 has 17 amino acids. Germline V gene data show CDR1 as MGHRA and CDR2 as YSYEKL. V trimming: 4 bases; J trimming: 4 bases; junction bases outside the gene matches: 15. This chain's CDR3 is CASSPLVVVRERETQYF. For the CDR3, the DNA is TGCGCCAGCAGCCCACTCGTGGTGGTGCGGGAGAGAGAGACCCAGTACTTC.

The CDR3 loop is CASSNSGGSRNYGYTF. CDR3 in DNA: TGTGCCAGCAGCAATAGTGGGGGCAGTCGGAACTATGGCTACACCTTC. The V and J genes are TRBV3-1 and TRBJ1-2; TRBD1 is a possible D gene (6 bases). CDR3 size: 16 residues. Germline V gene data show CDR1 as LGHDT and CDR2 as YNNKEL (reference sequence). V was cut by 5 bases and J by 2 bases, with 18 bases left in between.

About this clonotype: This CDR3 is missing its conserved last phenylalanine or tryptophan, likely due to a read error. The chain uses TRBV29-1 and TRBJ2-1; no reliable D call. The V end lost 6 bases, the J end lost 0 bases, and 12 bases lay between the germline ends. CDR3 length: 14 amino acids. CDR1 and CDR2 from the germline V gene are SQVTM and ANQGSEA. CDR3 DNA sequence: TGCAGCGTAGCCACTCTAAGCTCCTACAATGAGCAGTTCCTC. Translating gives CSVATLSSYNEQFL.

This chain connects TRBV6-5 to TRBJ1-2; TRBD1 might be the D (5 bases). Germline lookup yields CDR1 MNHEY and CDR2 SVGAGI. CDR3 length equals 14 residues. Between the trimmed V and J ends, which lost 8 bases and 4 bases, there was a span of 17 bases. In DNA form, the CDR3 reads TGTGCCAGCGGCCGGGACGCCGGGGTCTATGGCTACACCTTC. It codes for CASGRDAGVYGYTF.

The genes are TRBV20-1 and TRBJ1-6; 7 bases align to TRBD1. Trimming took 0 bases from V and 6 from J; bases not matched to a gene: 5. The germline V gene has CDR1 DFQATT and CDR2 SNEGSKA (reference sequence). The length of the CDR3 is 15 residues. This chain's CDR3 is CSARDETGTNSPLHF. The CDR3 DNA reads as TGCAGTGCTAGAGACGAGACAGGGACTAATTCACCCCTCCACTTT.

The chain joins TRBV6-5 to TRBJ2-7; 10 bases fit TRBD1. This CDR3 spans 14 amino acids. V lost 6 bases to trimming and J lost 5 bases; unmatched junction nucleotides: 7. Germline V gives CDR1 MNHEY, CDR2 SVGAGI. The CDR3 DNA reads TGTGCCAGCAGACGCGGGACAGGGGCCAACGAGCAGTACTTC. Its translation is CASRRGTGANEQYF.

The sample holds a few counts of this clonotype. J is TRBJ1-6 and V is TRBV20-1; TRBD1 aligns across 9 bases. The CDR3 runs 14 residues. CDR1 and CDR2 (germline): DFQATT, SNEGSKA (reference sequence). The ends lost 4 bases at V and 7 bases at J; junction bases unmatched: 5. The CDR3, as DNA: TGCAGTGCTACGGGACAGGGAAGGAATTCACCCCTCCACTTT. Translating it yields CSATGQGRNSPLHF.

This clonotype has only a few counts. This chain joins TRBV7-2 and TRBJ2-1; no definite D call. V was cut by 0 bases and J by 9 bases, with 18 bases left in between. The CDR3 consists of 16 residues. Germline assignment: CDR1 SGHTA and CDR2 FQGNSA. The CDR3 nucleotides are TGTGCCAGCAGCTTAGCGGGAATACCCCTACAATCTGAGCAGTTCTTC. It specifies CASSLAGIPLQSEQFF.

The genes are TRBV7-6 and TRBJ2-7, with D possibly being TRBD2 (6 bases). This CDR3 comprises 16 residues. V was trimmed by 5 bases and J by 1 base, leaving 18 bases between them. Per the germline V gene, CDR1 is SGHVS and CDR2 is FNYEAQ. The CDR3, as DNA: TGTGCCAGCAGCCGAGTGGGGACTGGATTATCCTACGAGCAGTACGTC. It specifies CASSRVGTGLSYEQYV.

The rearrangement uses TRBV6-5 and TRBJ2-1, with unresolved D. Germline V gene data show CDR1 as MNHEY and CDR2 as SVGAGI. Trimming removed 2 bases from V and 8 bases from J, with 7 bases in between. The CDR3 has 12 residues. Written as DNA, the CDR3 is TGTGCCAGCAGTTACAAAGATGATGAGCAGTTCTTC. Translating gives CASSYKDDEQFF.

As for this clonotype: The conserved phenylalanine or tryptophan is not found at the CDR3 terminus, so this likely reflects a read error. The V call is TRBV10-3, the J call TRBJ2-4; D remains unclear. The germline V gene has CDR1 ENHRY and CDR2 SYGVKD. This CDR3 region has 12 residues. V lost 0 bases, J lost 9 bases, and 6 bases lay in between. The CDR3 sequence is CAISESQAIQYL. The CDR3 DNA reads as TGTGCCATCAGTGAGTCGCAGGCCATTCAGTACCTC.

As DNA, the CDR3 is TGTGCCAGCAGGGCCGGGACTCAAGATTATTCACCCCTCCACTTT. Translating it yields CASRAGTQDYSPLHF. The V call is TRBV7-9, the J call TRBJ1-6, with D perhaps TRBD1 (5 bases). The germline V and J ends were trimmed by 6 bases and 8 bases, with 17 bases remaining between them. Germline values: CDR1 SEHNR, CDR2 FQNEAQ (reference sequence). The length of the CDR3 is 15 residues.

V and J are TRBV30 and TRBJ2-3; possible D gene TRBD2, 6 bases. Germline CDR1 reads GTSNPN; CDR2 reads SVGIG (reference sequence). The CDR3 runs to 13 residues. Trimming pared 0 bases from V and 4 bases from J, leaving 8 bases between. This chain's CDR3 is CAWSVGGPDTQYF. The CDR3 DNA follows: TGTGCCTGGAGTGTCGGGGGTCCAGATACGCAGTATTTT. The entire variable domain, with the rest obtained from reference TRBV30 and TRBJ2-3, is as follows: SQTIHQWPATLVQPVGSPLSLECTVEGTSNPNLYWYRQAAGRGLQLLFYSVGIGQISSEVPQNLSASRPQDRQFILSSKKLLLSDSGFYLCAWSVGGPDTQYFGPGTRLTVL.

This clonotype was counted a few times. V usage is TRBV12-3 or TRBV12-4 and J usage is TRBJ1-2; TRBD1 aligns across 7 bases. CDR3 length equals 16 residues. V lost 0 bases to trimming and J lost 8 bases; unmatched junction nucleotides: 12. CDR3 in amino acids: CASSLARTGRGGGYTF. CDR3 sequence (DNA): TGTGCCAGCAGTTTAGCGAGGACAGGCCGAGGTGGAGGCTACACCTTC.

This sequence joins TRBV20-1 and TRBJ2-1, with D maybe TRBD2 (5 bases). Germline CDR1 DFQATT, CDR2 SNEGSKA (reference sequence). Trimming left V 0 bases short and J 4 bases short, with 13 bases between. This CDR3 spans 15 amino acids. The CDR3 region is CSARDPGVGYNEQFF. For the CDR3, the DNA is TGCAGTGCTAGAGATCCCGGGGTCGGATACAATGAGCAGTTCTTC.

The J gene is TRBJ2-7, the V gene TRBV28, with 8 bases aligning to TRBD1. CDR3 length equals 15 residues. V dropped 4 bases and J dropped 3; count of bases not matched to a gene: 8. Germline V lookup: CDR1 MDHEN, CDR2 SYDVKM. The CDR3 region has the DNA TGTGCCAGCAGTTCCGAGGGACAGGAAAACTACGAGCAGTACGTC. This translates into CASSSEGQENYEQYV.

This clonotype occurred a few times. The rearrangement links TRBV6-5 to TRBJ1-1; 7 nucleotides line up with TRBD1. The CDR3 length is 14 residues. CDR1 is MNHEY, CDR2 SVGAGI, per germline. Trimming cost V 6 bases and J 2 bases; bases outside gene matches: 6. The CDR3 protein is CASRRDSSNTEAFF. CDR3 nucleotides: TGTGCCAGCAGACGGGACAGCTCAAACACTGAAGCTTTCTTT.

This clonotype was found once. The chain combines TRBV7-3 with TRBJ2-7; 7 positions agree with TRBD1. Germline loops: CDR1 SGHTA, CDR2 FQGTGA. V shed 5 bases and J 6 bases; nucleotides not matched to a gene: 10. The length of the CDR3 is 14 residues. The CDR3 nucleotides are TGTGCCAGCAGCCCGAACAGGGGTGCTGGCGAGCAGTACTTC. This codes for CASSPNRGAGEQYF. The whole variable domain, filled in from reference TRBV7-3 and TRBJ2-7, reads GAGVSQTPSNKVTEKGKYVELRCDPISGHTALYWYRQSLGQGPEFLIYFQGTGAADDSGLPNDRFFAVRPEGSVSTLKIQRTERGDSAVYLCASSPNRGAGEQYFGPGTRLTVT.

V gene TRBV5-4 combines with J gene TRBJ2-1, with 8 nucleotides matching TRBD2. From germline, CDR1 is SGHNT and CDR2 YYREEE (reference sequence). The CDR3 spans 15 residues. V shed 2 bases, J shed 6 bases, and the junction held 7 bases outside the gene matches. CDR3 nucleotides: TGTGCCAGCAGCTTAAGGACTAGCCACCCCAATGAGCAGTTCTTC. Its translation is CASSLRTSHPNEQFF.

This clonotype was recorded a few times. The chain links TRBV6-5 to TRBJ2-7; D may be TRBD2 (5 bases). Trimming took off 6 bases at V and 6 bases at J, with 9 bases between the two ends. Germline V gene data show CDR1 as MNHEY and CDR2 as SVGAGI. The CDR3 is 11 residues long. The CDR3 bases are TGTGCCAGCAGCCACCGGGGCGAGCAGTACTTC. Amino acids: CASSHRGEQYF.

The rearrangement uses TRBV27 and TRBJ2-1, with D maybe TRBD1 (6 bases). The V and J ends lost 6 bases and 10 bases respectively, with 16 bases between them. From germline, CDR1 is MNHEY and CDR2 SMNVEV (reference sequence). This CDR3 region has 13 residues. The CDR3 loop reads CASRNTGSREQFF. DNA of the CDR3: TGTGCCAGCAGAAATACAGGGTCCCGGGAGCAGTTCTTC.

V and J are TRBV20-1 and TRBJ2-3; 9 bases fit TRBD2. CDR1 and CDR2 from the germline V gene are DFQATT and SNEGSKA (reference sequence). The CDR3 consists of 14 residues. The junction had 2 bases not matched to a gene; V was cut back by 2 bases and J by 2 bases. For the CDR3, the DNA is TGCAGTGCTAGAAGACTAGCGGTCACAGATACGCAGTATTTT. Translating it yields CSARRLAVTDTQYF.

The chain combines TRBV2 with TRBJ2-7, with TRBD2 identical over 7 bases. Losses at the gene ends were 8 bases for V and 5 bases for J; bases not matched to a gene: 15. The CDR3 loop spans 15 amino acids. Germline CDR1 is SNHLY and CDR2 is FYNNEI. This chain's CDR3 is CASLQRGRLSNEQYF. The CDR3, as DNA: TGTGCCAGCCTTCAGCGGGGAAGATTGTCTAACGAGCAGTACTTC.